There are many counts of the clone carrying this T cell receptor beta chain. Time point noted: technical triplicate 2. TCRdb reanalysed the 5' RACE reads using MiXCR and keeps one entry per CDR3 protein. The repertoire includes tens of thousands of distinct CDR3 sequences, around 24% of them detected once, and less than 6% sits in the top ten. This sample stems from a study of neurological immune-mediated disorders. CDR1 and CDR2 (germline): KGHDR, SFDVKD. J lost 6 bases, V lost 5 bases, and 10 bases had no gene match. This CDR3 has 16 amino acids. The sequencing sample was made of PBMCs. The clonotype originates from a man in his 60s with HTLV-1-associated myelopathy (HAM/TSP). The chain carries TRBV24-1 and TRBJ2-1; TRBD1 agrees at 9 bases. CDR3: CATSGFEGQGGNEQFF. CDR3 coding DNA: TGTGCCACCAGTGGCTTTGAGGGACAGGGAGGCAATGAGCAGTTCTTC.